Below, one T cell receptor beta chain is given with its context. The target antigen is unknown. Generated by immunoSEQ multiplex PCR, the TCRdb table keeps only in-frame clones and is missing some. This sample has under 80,000 clones, with roughly four fifths found just once. Trimming cost V 3 bases and J 1 base; bases outside gene matches: 11. Germline CDR1 MGHRA, CDR2 YSYEKL. The CDR3 loop spans 17 amino acids. The data derive from a study of OX40 agonist ivuxolimab in advanced cancers. Study-wide background: Ivuxolimab was administered intravenously to patients at 0.01 to 10 mg/kg every 2 weeks. A mean age of around 63 years, range about 23 to 80, was recorded, and over 65% were male. General study points: Averaging showed that CD8+ T cells had more expanded clones than CD4+ did.

The source is an adult with an advanced solid tumor such as melanoma, head and neck, liver or kidney cancer. The starting material was CD4+ or CD8+ T cells sorted from blood, obtained in a trial of the OX40 agonist ivuxolimab. The chain combines TRBV4-1 with TRBJ2-5, with TRBD1 matching 7 bases. The CDR3 protein is CASSHAGRGPSQETQYF. CDR3 coding DNA: TGCGCCAGCAGCCACGCCGGTAGGGGGCCTTCCCAAGAGACCCAGTACTTC.